These T cell receptor beta chains were read from a single sample in a study of cytomegalovirus exposure and HLA in healthy donors. The method was immunoSEQ multiplex PCR; TCRdb's version includes in-frame clones alone and lacks a portion of them. The sample lists a few hundred thousand clones, 70% to 80% occurring once. Sequenced material: PBMCs. Receptor source: a woman in her thirties in good health and CMV-seronegative. Each CDR3 is given with its conserved first and last residue. D genes are given only for firm matches. Some rows mark clone size as missing; the rest say once, few, many or name a class of expanded clone.

cdr3_aa: CASSLGQYYGYTF; cdr3_nt: TGTGCCAGCAGCTTAGGACAATACTATGGCTACACCTTC; v_call: TRBV7-2; clone_size: .; j_call: TRBJ1-2; d_call: .
cdr3_aa: CSATREYEQFF; cdr3_nt: TGCAGTGCTACCCGAGAGTATGAGCAGTTCTTC; v_call: TRBV20-1; clone_size: .; j_call: TRBJ2-1; d_call: .
cdr3_aa: CASSPQTGLSSYEQYF; cdr3_nt: TGTGCCAGCAGCCCGCAGACAGGGTTAAGCAGCTACGAGCAGTACTTC; v_call: TRBV7-6; clone_size: .; j_call: TRBJ2-7; d_call: TRBD1
cdr3_aa: CASRVGTVFGNTIYF; cdr3_nt: TGTGCCAGCAGAGTTGGGACAGTCTTCGGAAACACCATATATTTT; v_call: TRBV6-1; clone_size: .; j_call: TRBJ1-3; d_call: TRBD1
cdr3_aa: CSVAPGQGNGYTF; cdr3_nt: TGCAGCGTCGCCCCGGGACAGGGGAATGGCTACACCTTC; v_call: TRBV29-1; clone_size: .; j_call: TRBJ1-2; d_call: TRBD1
cdr3_aa: CASSLQGLDYGYTF; cdr3_nt: TGCGCCAGCAGCTTGCAGGGCCTTGACTATGGCTACACCTTC; v_call: TRBV5-1; clone_size: .; j_call: TRBJ1-2; d_call: .
cdr3_aa: CASRVSRDRGWNTEAFF; cdr3_nt: TGCGCCAGCAGGGTATCCCGGGACAGGGGATGGAACACTGAAGCTTTCTTT; v_call: TRBV10-2; clone_size: .; j_call: TRBJ1-1; d_call: TRBD1
cdr3_aa: CASSEEGKNTEAFF; cdr3_nt: TGTGCCAGCAGTGAAGAGGGAAAAAACACTGAAGCTTTCTTT; v_call: TRBV6-5; clone_size: .; j_call: TRBJ1-1; d_call: .
cdr3_aa: CASGSRGGWQPQHF; cdr3_nt: TGTGCTAGTGGTTCACGAGGGGGCTGGCAGCCCCAGCATTTT; v_call: TRBV12-5; clone_size: .; j_call: TRBJ1-5; d_call: TRBD1
cdr3_aa: CASSDSSLWDRGSYEQYF; cdr3_nt: TGCGCCAGCAGTGATTCCTCATTGTGGGACAGGGGTTCCTACGAGCAGTACTTC; v_call: TRBV10-1; clone_size: .; j_call: TRBJ2-7; d_call: TRBD1
cdr3_aa: CAWKQRNTEAIF; cdr3_nt: TGTGCCTGGAAGCAGCGGAACACTGAAGCTATCTTT; v_call: TRBV30; clone_size: .; j_call: TRBJ1-1; d_call: .
cdr3_aa: CASSQGRDSSWNNEQFF; cdr3_nt: TGCGCCAGCAGCCAAGGGAGGGACTCCTCTTGGAACAATGAGCAGTTCTTC; v_call: TRBV4-1; clone_size: few; j_call: TRBJ2-1; d_call: .
cdr3_aa: CASSGGGLGETQYF; cdr3_nt: TGTGCCAGCAGTGGAGGGGGCCTCGGAGAGACCCAGTACTTC; v_call: TRBV2; clone_size: .; j_call: TRBJ2-5; d_call: TRBD1
cdr3_aa: CASSLRRDRDIFFETQYF; cdr3_nt: TGTGCCAGCAGCTTACGCCGGGACAGGGATATTTTTTTTGAGACCCAGTACTTC; v_call: TRBV11-2; clone_size: .; j_call: TRBJ2-5; d_call: TRBD1
cdr3_aa: CASGLRINTEAFF; cdr3_nt: TGTGCTAGTGGCCTCAGGATTAACACTGAAGCTTTCTTT; v_call: TRBV12-5; clone_size: .; j_call: TRBJ1-1; d_call: .
cdr3_aa: CASSLPGNPEQYF; cdr3_nt: TGTGCCAGCAGCCTACCCGGGAACCCCGAGCAGTACTTC; v_call: TRBV5-4; clone_size: .; j_call: TRBJ2-7; d_call: .
cdr3_aa: CASSQGLAGGNNEQFF; cdr3_nt: TGTGCTAGCAGCCAAGGACTAGCGGGGGGGAACAATGAGCAGTTCTTC; v_call: TRBV7-7; clone_size: .; j_call: TRBJ2-1; d_call: TRBD2
cdr3_aa: CASSFKVLREFSTDTQYF; cdr3_nt: TGTGCCAGCAGCTTCAAGGTTTTGCGGGAGTTCAGCACAGATACGCAGTATTTT; v_call: TRBV5-4; clone_size: .; j_call: TRBJ2-3; d_call: TRBD2
cdr3_aa: CASSLAPSGGGETQYF; cdr3_nt: TGCGCCAGCAGCTTGGCACCTAGCGGGGGTGGGGAGACCCAGTACTTC; v_call: TRBV5-1; clone_size: .; j_call: TRBJ2-5; d_call: TRBD2
cdr3_aa: CASSPTAYTEAFF; cdr3_nt: TGTGCCAGCAGCCCGACAGCGTACACTGAAGCTTTCTTT; v_call: TRBV6-1; clone_size: few; j_call: TRBJ1-1; d_call: .
cdr3_aa: CASRARGGFYGYTF; cdr3_nt: TGTGCCAGCAGAGCGAGGGGGGGGTTCTATGGCTACACCTTC; v_call: TRBV6-1; clone_size: few; j_call: TRBJ1-2; d_call: .
cdr3_aa: CASSPRTGVYTEAFF; cdr3_nt: TGTGCCAGCTCACCTCGGACAGGGGTCTACACTGAAGCTTTCTTT; v_call: TRBV18; clone_size: .; j_call: TRBJ1-1; d_call: TRBD1
cdr3_aa: CASSLELKTQYF; cdr3_nt: TGTGCCAGCAGCTTAGAGCTCAAGACCCAGTACTTC; v_call: TRBV7-9; clone_size: .; j_call: TRBJ2-5; d_call: .
cdr3_aa: CASRSQTGGGYTF; cdr3_nt: TGTGCCAGCAGATCACAGACAGGGGGTGGCTACACCTTC; v_call: TRBV6-5; clone_size: .; j_call: TRBJ1-2; d_call: TRBD1
cdr3_aa: CASRNPTTVSEAFF; cdr3_nt: TGTGCCAGTAGGAATCCAACGACAGTGAGTGAAGCTTTCTTT; v_call: TRBV19; clone_size: many; j_call: TRBJ1-1; d_call: .
cdr3_aa: CASSLTSQGVRWRPQHF; cdr3_nt: TGCGCCAGCAGCCTTACCAGTCAGGGCGTTAGATGGAGGCCCCAGCATTTT; v_call: TRBV4-1; clone_size: .; j_call: TRBJ1-5; d_call: .
cdr3_aa: CASSAGRGTEKLFF; cdr3_nt: TGTGCCAGCAGCGCTGGAAGGGGTACTGAAAAACTGTTTTTT; v_call: TRBV7-9; clone_size: few; j_call: TRBJ1-4; d_call: .
cdr3_aa: CACRRGGANEKLFF; cdr3_nt: TGTGCCTGTCGTAGAGGGGGAGCTAATGAAAAACTGTTTTTT; v_call: TRBV30; clone_size: .; j_call: TRBJ1-4; d_call: .
cdr3_aa: CASSSVLGREAGNTIYF; cdr3_nt: TGTGCCAGCAGCTCCGTCTTGGGGCGCGAGGCTGGAAACACCATATATTTT; v_call: TRBV7-9; clone_size: once; j_call: TRBJ1-3; d_call: .
cdr3_aa: CASSEAPPGLAGWASYNEQFF; cdr3_nt: TGTGCCAGCAGTGAAGCCCCGCCCGGACTAGCGGGTTGGGCCTCCTACAATGAGCAGTTCTTC; v_call: TRBV2; clone_size: .; j_call: TRBJ2-1; d_call: TRBD2
cdr3_aa: CASGWETQYF; cdr3_nt: TGTGCCAGCGGCTGGGAGACCCAGTACTTC; v_call: TRBV27; clone_size: .; j_call: TRBJ2-5; d_call: .
cdr3_aa: CAWSVSLADGEQFF; cdr3_nt: TGTGCCTGGAGTGTAAGTCTAGCGGACGGTGAGCAGTTCTTC; v_call: TRBV30; clone_size: .; j_call: TRBJ2-1; d_call: TRBD2
cdr3_aa: CASSWTGGSYEQYF; cdr3_nt: TGTGCCAGCAGTTGGACAGGGGGCTCCTACGAGCAGTACTTC; v_call: TRBV6-5; clone_size: few; j_call: TRBJ2-7; d_call: TRBD1
cdr3_aa: CAWRDVNRGVLSSYNSPLHF; cdr3_nt: TGTGCCTGGAGGGACGTGAACAGGGGGGTTCTGAGCTCCTATAATTCACCCCTCCACTTT; v_call: TRBV30; clone_size: .; j_call: TRBJ1-6; d_call: TRBD1